The clone carrying this T cell receptor (beta chain) was observed a handful of times. Its matching antigen is unknown. The data stem from a study of molecular identifiers for immune sequencing clone quantification. Study findings and constraints: Under 1% of molecules in naive cells, but over 97% of effector molecules, belonged to clones above 20 RNA copies.

Methods described previously were used for bulk TCR libraries, and listed TCR primers were applied. TCRdb re-called the PCR reads through MiXCR, storing one row per CDR3 protein. Of about 53,000 distinct CDR3 sequences detected, 35% to 40% appear once; the ten largest clones hold 3% to 4%. Deletions cut 6 bases from V and 6 bases from J, with 17 bases between. Germline CDR1 and CDR2: MNHEY and SMNVEV (reference sequence). CDR3 length: 14 residues. Naive CD8 T cells were sorted as CD8+CD4-CCR7+CD45RA+. The sequencing sample was made of naive CD8+ T cells from blood, with Jurkat cell RNA spiked in. Indicated subset: FACS-sorted CD8+CD4-CCR7+CD45RA+ naive T cells. The J gene is TRBJ1-1, the V gene TRBV27; D is possibly TRBD1 (6 bases). This clonotype was obtained from a human donor in good health. Some libraries in this study had Jurkat cell RNA spiked in. CDR3 DNA: TGTGCCAGCAGCCCTGGGGGGGCTGGCGCTGAAGCTTTCTTT. It yields the protein CASSPGGAGAEAFF.